The present T cell receptor (beta chain) was sequenced within a study of blood T cell repertoires in COVID-19. In the study overall: Acute and convalescent COVID-19 samples came from the United States, Italy and Spain. T cells, B-cell-depleted T cells, or PBMCs supplied cDNA or gDNA.

Methods used by the authors: Using reference gene primer amplification, nucleated cell counts were estimated. Sequenced by immunoSEQ multiplex PCR; TCRdb stores in-frame clones only, minus some. The V and J calls and clone size come from that table; D and trimming were worked out from the DNA. The repertoire includes roughly 80,000 clones, about three quarters of them detected once, and around 9.5% sits in the top ten. The V end lost 6 bases, the J end lost 4 bases, and 7 bases lay between the germline ends. Germline V gene data show CDR1 as MNHEY and CDR2 as SVGAGI. There are 12 residues in the CDR3.

V is TRBV6-5 and J is TRBJ1-5; D is possibly TRBD1 (5 bases). This TCR came from a human donor in a cohort sampled during active COVID-19. The sequencing input was peripheral blood. The CDR3 DNA is TGTGCCAGCAGCGGGGGGAATCAGCCCCAGCATTTT. Translation: CASSGGNQPQHF.